The entry below gives a single T cell receptor beta chain sequence along with its context. Its antigen remains unidentified. The source of the sample is a study of PD-L1 blockade in urothelial cancer. The study's findings and limits: Tumor-associated blood clones were expanded more by durable-benefit patients at 3 weeks.

Indicated time point: pretreatment peripheral blood. Patient sample counts ranged from 1 to 8, pretreatment and on-treatment. Here immunoSEQ multiplex PCR was the method, and the copy in TCRdb shows in-frame clones only, minus some. The table records roughly 56,000 clones, 86% of them present only once. The CDR3 consists of 16 residues. In germline, CDR1 is SGDLS, CDR2 YYNGEE. The junction had 4 bases not matched to a gene; V was cut back by 2 bases and J by 1 base. This sample comprised PBMCs, obtained around atezolizumab (anti-PD-L1) treatment. This TCR came from a man aged 55 to 70 with urothelial cancer. The rearrangement links TRBV9 to TRBJ2-5, with 11 bases lining up with TRBD2. The CDR3 region has the DNA TGTGCCAGCAGCGTTACTAGCGGGGGTCTCCAAGAGACCCAGTACTTC. Residues: CASSVTSGGLQETQYF.